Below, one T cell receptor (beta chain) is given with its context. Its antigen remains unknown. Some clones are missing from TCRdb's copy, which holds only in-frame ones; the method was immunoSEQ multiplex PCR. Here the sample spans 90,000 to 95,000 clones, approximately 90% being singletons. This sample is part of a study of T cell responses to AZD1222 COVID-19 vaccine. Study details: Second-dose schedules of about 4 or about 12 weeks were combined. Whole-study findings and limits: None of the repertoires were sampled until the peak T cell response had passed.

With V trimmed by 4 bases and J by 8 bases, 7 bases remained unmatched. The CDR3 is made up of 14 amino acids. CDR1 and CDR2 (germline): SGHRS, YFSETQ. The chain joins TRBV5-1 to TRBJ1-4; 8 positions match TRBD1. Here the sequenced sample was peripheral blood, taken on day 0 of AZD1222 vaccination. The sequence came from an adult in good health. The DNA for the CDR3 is TGCGCCAGCAGCCACCAGGGGGCGCGGGAAAAACTGTTTTTT. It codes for CASSHQGAREKLFF.